These T cell receptor beta chains were read from a single sample in a study of PD-1 blockade in mismatch repair-deficient tumors. Libraries were prepared by immunoSEQ multiplex PCR; TCRdb keeps only in-frame clonotypes and omits some of them. Of 100,000 to 150,000 clones in the sample, around 87% are singletons; the top ten hold approximately 15%. The specimen was peripheral blood, collected 44 weeks after starting pembrolizumab. Receptors originate from an adult with mismatch repair-deficient cancer. Each CDR3 is given with its conserved first and last residue. Each record gives: V gene, clone size, D gene, CDR3 protein. The D gene is left open where the match is weak. The size of a clone is reported for some rows only, either as once, few or many, or as a class for expanded clones.

v_gene: TRBV5-1; abundance: .; d_gene: TRBD1; CDR3aa: CASSLVLHRRDRAHEQYF
v_gene: TRBV19; abundance: few; d_gene: .; CDR3aa: CASATPGQRNQPQHF
v_gene: TRBV7-2; abundance: .; d_gene: TRBD2; CDR3aa: CASSLYGRGAGGTSAAF
v_gene: TRBV7-8; abundance: .; d_gene: TRBD1; CDR3aa: CASSLAGTGETTQYF
v_gene: TRBV2; abundance: .; d_gene: TRBD2; CDR3aa: CASSDGREGQETQYF
v_gene: TRBV11-2; abundance: few; d_gene: .; CDR3aa: CASSLGRQRTKRGLFF
v_gene: TRBV4-3; abundance: .; d_gene: .; CDR3aa: CASSQDSSYEQYF
v_gene: TRBV7-9; abundance: .; d_gene: .; CDR3aa: CASSPSLGYGYTF
v_gene: TRBV13; abundance: .; d_gene: .; CDR3aa: CASSYLGHREKLFF
v_gene: TRBV7-9; abundance: .; d_gene: .; CDR3aa: CASSSVGETYEQYF
v_gene: TRBV11-2; abundance: .; d_gene: .; CDR3aa: CASSFQGETQYF
v_gene: TRBV5-1; abundance: .; d_gene: .; CDR3aa: CASRGGADNTGELFF
v_gene: TRBV5-6; abundance: .; d_gene: .; CDR3aa: CASSLGLFQETQYF
v_gene: TRBV6-5; abundance: .; d_gene: .; CDR3aa: CASSYSTGARGELFF
v_gene: TRBV4-3; abundance: .; d_gene: TRBD1; CDR3aa: CASSQDRADRFNTEAFF
v_gene: TRBV11-3; abundance: .; d_gene: TRBD2; CDR3aa: CASSFQVSLAGTDTQYF
v_gene: TRBV6-1; abundance: .; d_gene: .; CDR3aa: CASSERTVLAKNIQYF
v_gene: TRBV4-3; abundance: once; d_gene: .; CDR3aa: CASSQEAAATDTQYF
v_gene: TRBV5-1; abundance: .; d_gene: TRBD2; CDR3aa: CASSLGLAVITDTQYF
v_gene: TRBV11-2; abundance: .; d_gene: TRBD2; CDR3aa: CASSFYLAGGPFNEQFF
v_gene: TRBV21-1; abundance: .; d_gene: .; CDR3aa: CASSKDKSHEQYF
v_gene: TRBV11-2; abundance: once; d_gene: .; CDR3aa: CASSQVQLQNTEAFF
v_gene: TRBV11-3; abundance: .; d_gene: TRBD2; CDR3aa: CASSPPSGSVMDEQFF
v_gene: TRBV18; abundance: .; d_gene: TRBD2; CDR3aa: CASSPPKGEGEETQYF
v_gene: TRBV6-5; abundance: .; d_gene: TRBD2; CDR3aa: CASKTSGSYEQYF
v_gene: TRBV5-1; abundance: few; d_gene: .; CDR3aa: CASSLARNYGYTF
v_gene: TRBV7-2; abundance: .; d_gene: .; CDR3aa: CASSLAWGGNTEAFF
v_gene: TRBV5-1; abundance: .; d_gene: TRBD2; CDR3aa: CASSLPRESENEQFF
v_gene: TRBV7-2; abundance: .; d_gene: TRBD1; CDR3aa: CASSPRDRQTYEQYF
v_gene: TRBV5-1; abundance: .; d_gene: .; CDR3aa: CASSFNGGNTGELFF
v_gene: TRBV30; abundance: .; d_gene: .; CDR3aa: CAWSVGGMETQYF
v_gene: TRBV7-9; abundance: .; d_gene: TRBD2; CDR3aa: CASSFGTSGTDTQYF
v_gene: TRBV5-1; abundance: .; d_gene: TRBD2; CDR3aa: CASSLTSVTYEQYF
v_gene: TRBV19; abundance: once; d_gene: .; CDR3aa: CASRRQENSYEQYF
v_gene: TRBV5-4; abundance: .; d_gene: .; CDR3aa: CASSPGQGGLYEQYF
v_gene: TRBV27; abundance: .; d_gene: TRBD2; CDR3aa: CASSPTSYTGELFF
v_gene: TRBV6-1; abundance: .; d_gene: TRBD2; CDR3aa: CASSYGGAHEQYF
v_gene: TRBV6-5; abundance: .; d_gene: .; CDR3aa: CASTRLDTQYF
v_gene: TRBV28; abundance: .; d_gene: TRBD1; CDR3aa: CASTSPGQGWAGELFF
v_gene: TRBV6-5; abundance: .; d_gene: .; CDR3aa: CASSRTGSRLKTQYF
v_gene: TRBV15; abundance: .; d_gene: TRBD2; CDR3aa: CATSGGGLAGGLNEQFF
v_gene: TRBV11-3; abundance: .; d_gene: .; CDR3aa: CASSSRHDSYEQYF
v_gene: TRBV10-3; abundance: .; d_gene: TRBD2; CDR3aa: CAIGSGSADTQYF
v_gene: TRBV14; abundance: .; d_gene: .; CDR3aa: CASSQDPTTFHPTNEKLFF
v_gene: TRBV28; abundance: .; d_gene: .; CDR3aa: CASSLAHSNEKLFF
v_gene: TRBV6-1; abundance: once; d_gene: .; CDR3aa: CASSEVGRNNEQFF
v_gene: TRBV30; abundance: .; d_gene: .; CDR3aa: CAWSAARAGNYGYTF
v_gene: TRBV30; abundance: once; d_gene: .; CDR3aa: CAWSLRLGDTQYF
v_gene: TRBV5-4; abundance: .; d_gene: .; CDR3aa: CASSQLDTYNEQFF
v_gene: TRBV6-5; abundance: .; d_gene: .; CDR3aa: CASSEVKNTGELFF
v_gene: TRBV4-3; abundance: .; d_gene: .; CDR3aa: CASSQDFSDGSKNYGYTF
v_gene: TRBV30; abundance: .; d_gene: .; CDR3aa: CAWSYDPQGTQYF
v_gene: TRBV5-5; abundance: .; d_gene: .; CDR3aa: CASSQSRGQVVPGELFF
v_gene: TRBV6-6; abundance: .; d_gene: TRBD1; CDR3aa: CASSGGQGNTEAFF
v_gene: TRBV6-6; abundance: .; d_gene: .; CDR3aa: CASRDNPYEQYF
v_gene: TRBV6-5; abundance: .; d_gene: TRBD1; CDR3aa: CASSFERDSPYEQYF
v_gene: TRBV5-4; abundance: .; d_gene: TRBD1; CDR3aa: CASTDGQGSKNIQYF